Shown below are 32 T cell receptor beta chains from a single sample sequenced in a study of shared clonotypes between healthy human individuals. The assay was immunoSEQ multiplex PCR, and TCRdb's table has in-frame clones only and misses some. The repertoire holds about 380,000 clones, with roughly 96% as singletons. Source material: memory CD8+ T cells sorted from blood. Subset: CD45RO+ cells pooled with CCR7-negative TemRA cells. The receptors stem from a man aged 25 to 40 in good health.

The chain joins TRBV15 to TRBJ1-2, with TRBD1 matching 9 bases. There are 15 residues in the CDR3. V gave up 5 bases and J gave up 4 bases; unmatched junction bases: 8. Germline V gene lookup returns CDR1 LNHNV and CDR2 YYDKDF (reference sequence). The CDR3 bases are TGTGCCACCAGCCTTGGGACAGGGCCTATCTATGGCTACACCTTC. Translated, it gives CATSLGTGPIYGYTF.

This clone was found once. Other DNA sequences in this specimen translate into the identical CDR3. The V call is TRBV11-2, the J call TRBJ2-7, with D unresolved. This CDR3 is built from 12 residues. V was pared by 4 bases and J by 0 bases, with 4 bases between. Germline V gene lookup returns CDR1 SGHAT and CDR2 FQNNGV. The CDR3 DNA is TGTGCCAGCAGCTCGAGCTCCTACGAGCAGTACTTC. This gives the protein CASSSSSYEQYF.

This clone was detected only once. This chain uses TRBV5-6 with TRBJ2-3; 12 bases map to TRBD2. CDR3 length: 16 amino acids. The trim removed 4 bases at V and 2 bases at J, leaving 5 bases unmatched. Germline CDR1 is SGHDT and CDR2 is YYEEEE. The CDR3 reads CASSPWTSGATDTQYF. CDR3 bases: TGTGCCAGCAGCCCTTGGACTAGCGGGGCCACAGATACGCAGTATTTT.

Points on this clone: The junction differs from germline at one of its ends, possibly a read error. The CDR3 loop reads CASNIPGQGAGRTEAFF. In nucleotides, the CDR3 is TGTGCCAGTAATATACCGGGACAGGGGGCTGGTCGCACTGAAGCTTTCTTT. The V gene is TRBV19, the J gene TRBJ1-1, with 12 bases aligning to TRBD1. The V gene's germline CDR1 is LNHDA and CDR2 SQIVND (reference sequence). This CDR3 has 17 amino acids.

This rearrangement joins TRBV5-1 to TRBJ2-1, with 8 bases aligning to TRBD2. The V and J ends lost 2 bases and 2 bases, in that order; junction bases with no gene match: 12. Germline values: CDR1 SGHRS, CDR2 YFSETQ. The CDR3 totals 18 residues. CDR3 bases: TGCGCCAGCAGCTTATCCGGGAGGGCCAATAGTCCCTACAATGAGCAGTTCTTC. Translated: CASSLSGRANSPYNEQFF.

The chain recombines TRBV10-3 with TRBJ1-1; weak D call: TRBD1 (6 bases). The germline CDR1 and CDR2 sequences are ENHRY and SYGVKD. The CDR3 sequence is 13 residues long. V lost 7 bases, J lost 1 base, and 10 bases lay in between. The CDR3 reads CAITSTGNTEAFF. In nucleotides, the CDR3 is TGTGCCATCACCTCGACAGGGAACACTGAAGCTTTCTTT.

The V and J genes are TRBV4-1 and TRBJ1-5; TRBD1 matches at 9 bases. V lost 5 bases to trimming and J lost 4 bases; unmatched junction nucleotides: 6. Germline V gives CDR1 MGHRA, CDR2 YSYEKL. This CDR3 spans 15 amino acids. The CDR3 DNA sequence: TGCGCCAGCAGCGTAGCCGGGACAGGGAATCAGCCCCAGCATTTT. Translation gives CASSVAGTGNQPQHF.

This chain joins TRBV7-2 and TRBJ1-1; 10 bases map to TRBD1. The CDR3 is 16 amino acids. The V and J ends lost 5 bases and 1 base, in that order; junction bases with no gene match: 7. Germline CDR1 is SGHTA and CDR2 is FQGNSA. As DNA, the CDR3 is TGTGCCAGCAGCCCCCGGGACAGGGGACCGAACACTGAAGCTTTCTTT. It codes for CASSPRDRGPNTEAFF.

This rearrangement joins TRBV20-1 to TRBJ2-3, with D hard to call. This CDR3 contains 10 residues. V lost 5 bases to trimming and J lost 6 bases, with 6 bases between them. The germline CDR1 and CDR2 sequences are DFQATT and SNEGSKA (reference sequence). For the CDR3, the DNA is TGCAGTGCTCAGTTTGATACGCAGTATTTT. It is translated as CSAQFDTQYF.

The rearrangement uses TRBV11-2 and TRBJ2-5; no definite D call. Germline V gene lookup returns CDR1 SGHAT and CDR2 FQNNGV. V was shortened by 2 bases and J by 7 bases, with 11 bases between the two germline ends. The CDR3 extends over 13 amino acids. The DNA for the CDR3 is TGTGCCAGCAGCTTACCCCCTTCGGTGACCCAGTACTTC. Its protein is CASSLPPSVTQYF.

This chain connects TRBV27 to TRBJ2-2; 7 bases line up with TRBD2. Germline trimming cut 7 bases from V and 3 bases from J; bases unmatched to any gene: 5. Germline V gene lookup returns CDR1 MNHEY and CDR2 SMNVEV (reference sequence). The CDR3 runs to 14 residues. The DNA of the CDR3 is TGTGCCAGCAAATTTAGCGGGTACACCGGGGAGCTGTTTTTT. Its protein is CASKFSGYTGELFF.

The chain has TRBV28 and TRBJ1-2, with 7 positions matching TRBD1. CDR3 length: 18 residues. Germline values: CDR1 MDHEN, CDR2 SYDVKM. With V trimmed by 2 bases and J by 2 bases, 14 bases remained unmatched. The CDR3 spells CASSLVRDRRDPNYGYTF. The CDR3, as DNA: TGTGCCAGCAGTTTAGTTCGGGACAGACGCGACCCCAACTATGGCTACACCTTC.

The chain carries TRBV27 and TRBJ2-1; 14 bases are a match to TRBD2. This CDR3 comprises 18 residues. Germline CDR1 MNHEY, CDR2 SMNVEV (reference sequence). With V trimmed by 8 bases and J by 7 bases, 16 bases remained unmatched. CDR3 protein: CASVASRLAGGPRNEQFF. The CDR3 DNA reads TGTGCCAGCGTGGCAAGCCGACTAGCGGGAGGGCCACGAAATGAGCAGTTCTTC.

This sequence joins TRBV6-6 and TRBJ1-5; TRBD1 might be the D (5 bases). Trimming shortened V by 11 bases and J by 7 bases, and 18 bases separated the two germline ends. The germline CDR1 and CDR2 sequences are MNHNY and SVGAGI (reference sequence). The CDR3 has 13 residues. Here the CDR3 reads CAAGGITGQPQHF. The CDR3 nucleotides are TGTGCCGCCGGGGGGATAACCGGACAGCCCCAGCATTTT.

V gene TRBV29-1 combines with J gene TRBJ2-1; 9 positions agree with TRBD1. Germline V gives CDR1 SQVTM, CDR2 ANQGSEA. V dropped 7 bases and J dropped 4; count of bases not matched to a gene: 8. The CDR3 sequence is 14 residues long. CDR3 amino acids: CSDTGTGTYNEQFF. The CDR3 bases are TGCAGCGACACCGGGACAGGGACTTACAATGAGCAGTTCTTC.

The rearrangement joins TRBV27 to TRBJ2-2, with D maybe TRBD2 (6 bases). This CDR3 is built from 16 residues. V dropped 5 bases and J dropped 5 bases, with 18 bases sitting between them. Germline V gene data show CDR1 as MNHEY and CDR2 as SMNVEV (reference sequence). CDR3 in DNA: TGTGCCAGCAGTCCCGGGACTTTTTCGGGTACCGGGGAGCTGTTTTTT. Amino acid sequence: CASSPGTFSGTGELFF.

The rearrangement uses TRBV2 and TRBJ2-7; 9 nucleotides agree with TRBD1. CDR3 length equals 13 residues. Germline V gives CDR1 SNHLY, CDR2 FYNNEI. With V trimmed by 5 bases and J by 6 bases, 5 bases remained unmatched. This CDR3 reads CASSRDRGGEQYF. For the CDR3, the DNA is TGTGCCAGCAGTCGCGACAGGGGGGGCGAGCAGTACTTC. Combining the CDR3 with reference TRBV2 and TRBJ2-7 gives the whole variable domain EPEVTQTPSHQVTQMGQEVILRCVPISNHLYFYWYRQILGQKVEFLVSFYNNEISEKSEIFDDQFSVERPDGSNFTLKIRSTKLEDSAMYFCASSRDRGGEQYFGPGTRLTVT.

The DNA of the CDR3 is TGTGCCAGTAGTATCGGGGGGTCAGGGAAGACCCAGTACTTC. Its protein product is CASSIGGSGKTQYF. The chain recombines TRBV19 with TRBJ2-5; 7 bases agree with TRBD2. Trimming took 3 bases from V and 6 from J; bases not matched to a gene: 7. Germline-derived CDR1 and CDR2 are LNHDA and SQIVND (reference sequence). The CDR3 is made up of 14 amino acids.

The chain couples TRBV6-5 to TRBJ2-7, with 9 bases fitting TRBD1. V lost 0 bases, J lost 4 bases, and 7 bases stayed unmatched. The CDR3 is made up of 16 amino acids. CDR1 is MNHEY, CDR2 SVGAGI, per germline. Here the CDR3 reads CASSYSIQGARYEQYF. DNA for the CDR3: TGTGCCAGCAGTTACTCAATACAGGGGGCGCGGTACGAGCAGTACTTC.

The CDR3 DNA reads TGTGCCTGGTCTCGGGGATCTGGGGCCAACGTCCTGACTTTC. Translated: CAWSRGSGANVLTF. This rearrangement joins TRBV30 to TRBJ2-6, with D tentatively TRBD2 (5 bases). The CDR3 covers 14 residues. The V end was cut by 5 bases, the J end by 1 base, with 9 bases between. Germline V gene sequence: CDR1 GTSNPN, CDR2 SVGIG (reference sequence).

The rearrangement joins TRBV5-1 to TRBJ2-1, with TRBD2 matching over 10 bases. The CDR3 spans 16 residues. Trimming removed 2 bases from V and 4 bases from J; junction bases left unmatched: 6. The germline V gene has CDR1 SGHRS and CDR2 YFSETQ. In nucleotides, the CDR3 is TGCGCCAGCAGCTTTCCCCGACTAGCGGGTTACAATGAGCAGTTCTTC. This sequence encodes CASSFPRLAGYNEQFF.

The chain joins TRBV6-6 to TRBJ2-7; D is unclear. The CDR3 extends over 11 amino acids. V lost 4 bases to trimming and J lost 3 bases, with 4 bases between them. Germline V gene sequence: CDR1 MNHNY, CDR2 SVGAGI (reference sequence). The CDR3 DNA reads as TGTGCCAGCAGTTCGATCTACGAGCAGTACTTC. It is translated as CASSSIYEQYF.

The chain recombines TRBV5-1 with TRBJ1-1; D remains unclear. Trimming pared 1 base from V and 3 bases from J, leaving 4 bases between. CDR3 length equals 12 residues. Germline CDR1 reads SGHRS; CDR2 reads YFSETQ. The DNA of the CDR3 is TGCGCCAGCAGCTTGCCGGACACTGAAGCTTTCTTT. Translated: CASSLPDTEAFF.

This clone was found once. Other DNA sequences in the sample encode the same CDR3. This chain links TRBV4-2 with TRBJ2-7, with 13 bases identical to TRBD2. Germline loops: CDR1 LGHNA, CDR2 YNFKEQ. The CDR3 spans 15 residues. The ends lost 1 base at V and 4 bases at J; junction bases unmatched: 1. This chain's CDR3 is CASSQGLAGGYEQYF. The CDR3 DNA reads TGTGCCAGCAGCCAAGGACTAGCGGGAGGTTACGAGCAGTACTTC.

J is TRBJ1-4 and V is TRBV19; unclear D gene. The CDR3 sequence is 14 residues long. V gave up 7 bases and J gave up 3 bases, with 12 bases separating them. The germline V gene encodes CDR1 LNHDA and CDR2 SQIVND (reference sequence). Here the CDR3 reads CASKLAGANEKLFF. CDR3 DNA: TGTGCCAGTAAGCTCGCGGGTGCTAATGAAAAACTGTTTTTT.

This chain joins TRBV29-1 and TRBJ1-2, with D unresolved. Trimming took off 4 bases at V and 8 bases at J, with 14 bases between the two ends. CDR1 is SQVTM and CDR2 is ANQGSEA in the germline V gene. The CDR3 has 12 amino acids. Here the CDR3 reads CSVVDGQRGYTF. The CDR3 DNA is TGCAGCGTTGTCGACGGTCAGAGGGGCTACACCTTC.

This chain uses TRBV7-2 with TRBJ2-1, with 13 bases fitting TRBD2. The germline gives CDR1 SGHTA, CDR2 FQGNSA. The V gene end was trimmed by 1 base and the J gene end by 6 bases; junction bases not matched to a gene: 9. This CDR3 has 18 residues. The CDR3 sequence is CASSLVGRTSGRTNEQFF. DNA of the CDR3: TGTGCCAGCAGCTTAGTAGGGAGGACTAGCGGGAGAACCAATGAGCAGTTCTTC.

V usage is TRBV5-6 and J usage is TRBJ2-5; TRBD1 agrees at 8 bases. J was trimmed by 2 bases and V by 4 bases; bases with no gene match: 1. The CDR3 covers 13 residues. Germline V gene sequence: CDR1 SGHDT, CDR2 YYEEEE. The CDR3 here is CASSRDRQETQYF. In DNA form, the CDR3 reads TGTGCCAGCAGCCGGGACAGGCAAGAGACCCAGTACTTC.

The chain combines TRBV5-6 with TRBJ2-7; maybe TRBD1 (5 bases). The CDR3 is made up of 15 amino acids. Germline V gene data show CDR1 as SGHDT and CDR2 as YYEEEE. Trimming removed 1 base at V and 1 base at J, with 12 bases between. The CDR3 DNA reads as TGTGCCAGCAGCTTGAATCGGTGGACATCCTACGAGCAGTACTTC. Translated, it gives CASSLNRWTSYEQYF.

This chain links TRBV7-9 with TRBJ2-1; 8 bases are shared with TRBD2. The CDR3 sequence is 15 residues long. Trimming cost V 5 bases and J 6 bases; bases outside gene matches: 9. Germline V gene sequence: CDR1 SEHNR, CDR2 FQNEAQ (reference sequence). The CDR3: CASSTGLAPLNEQFF. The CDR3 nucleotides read TGTGCCAGCAGCACAGGACTAGCCCCCCTCAATGAGCAGTTCTTC.

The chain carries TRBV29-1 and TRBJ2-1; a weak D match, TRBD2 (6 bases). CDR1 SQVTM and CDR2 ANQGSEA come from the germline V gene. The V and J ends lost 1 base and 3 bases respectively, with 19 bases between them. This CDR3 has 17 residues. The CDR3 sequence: CSVEGAGTGELYNEQFF. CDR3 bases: TGCAGCGTTGAAGGGGCAGGAACGGGAGAACTCTACAATGAGCAGTTCTTC.

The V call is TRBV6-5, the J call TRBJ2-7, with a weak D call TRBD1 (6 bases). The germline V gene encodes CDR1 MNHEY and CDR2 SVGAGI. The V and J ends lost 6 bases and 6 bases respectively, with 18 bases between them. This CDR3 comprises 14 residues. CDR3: CASRAPWGRFEQYF. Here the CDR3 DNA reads TGTGCCAGCAGAGCCCCGTGGGGGCGTTTCGAGCAGTACTTC.